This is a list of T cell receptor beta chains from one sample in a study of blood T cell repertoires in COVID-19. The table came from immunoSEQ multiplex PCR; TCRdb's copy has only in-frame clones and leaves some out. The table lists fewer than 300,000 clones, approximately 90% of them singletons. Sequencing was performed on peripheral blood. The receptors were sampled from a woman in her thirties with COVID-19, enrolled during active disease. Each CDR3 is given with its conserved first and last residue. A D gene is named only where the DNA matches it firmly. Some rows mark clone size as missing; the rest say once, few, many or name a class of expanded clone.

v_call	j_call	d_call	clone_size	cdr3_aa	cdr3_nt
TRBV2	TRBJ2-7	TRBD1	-	CASSVFNSGQGSYEQYF	TGTGCCAGCAGCGTTTTTAACTCGGGACAGGGCTCCTACGAGCAGTACTTC
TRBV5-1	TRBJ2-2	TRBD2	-	CASSSRGGATNTGELFF	TGCGCCAGCAGCTCCCGGGGGGGTGCCACGAACACCGGGGAGCTGTTTTTT
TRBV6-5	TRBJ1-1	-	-	CASSYAGQGTEAFF	TGTGCCAGCAGTTACGCGGGGCAGGGTACTGAAGCTTTCTTT
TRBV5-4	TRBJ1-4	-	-	CASSKGVLTEEKLFF	TGTGCCAGCAGCAAGGGTGTTCTGACAGAGGAAAAACTGTTTTTT
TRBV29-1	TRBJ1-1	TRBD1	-	CSVGTGNTEAFF	TGCAGCGTCGGGACAGGGAACACTGAAGCTTTCTTT
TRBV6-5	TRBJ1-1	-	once	CASSYSNSGNTEAFF	TGTGCCAGCAGTTACTCGAATTCAGGGAACACTGAAGCTTTCTTT
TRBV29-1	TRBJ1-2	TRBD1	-	CSVGGQGVYGYTF	TGCAGCGTTGGGGGACAGGGGGTGTATGGCTACACCTTC
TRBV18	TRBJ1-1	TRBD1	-	CASSPEQGLSTEAFF	TGTGCCAGCTCACCAGAACAGGGGTTGTCCACTGAAGCTTTCTTT
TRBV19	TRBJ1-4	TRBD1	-	CASTLTGDNEKLFF	TGTGCCAGCACCTTGACAGGGGACAATGAAAAACTGTTTTTT
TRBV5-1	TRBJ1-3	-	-	CASSLEAGSGNTIYF	TGCGCCAGCAGCTTGGAGGCAGGTTCTGGAAACACCATATATTTT
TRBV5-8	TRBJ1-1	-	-	CASSLVRGNTEAFF	TGTGCCAGCAGCTTGGTTCGGGGGAACACTGAAGCTTTCTTT
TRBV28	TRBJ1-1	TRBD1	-	CASSLTGGALDTEAFF	TGTGCCAGCAGTTTGACAGGGGGCGCGTTGGACACTGAAGCTTTCTTT
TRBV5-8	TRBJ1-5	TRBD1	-	CASSLRTGDSGRAQHF	TGTGCCAGCAGCTTGAGGACAGGGGACAGTGGAAGGGCCCAGCATTTT
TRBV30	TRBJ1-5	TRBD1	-	CAWSPTGPQPQHF	TGTGCCTGGAGCCCGACAGGGCCTCAGCCCCAGCATTTT
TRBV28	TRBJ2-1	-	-	CASSSTVNEQFF	TGTGCCAGCAGTTCGACAGTTAATGAGCAGTTCTTC
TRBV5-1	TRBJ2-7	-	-	CASSLVEKSYEQYF	TGCGCCAGCAGCTTGGTGGAGAAGAGTTACGAGCAGTACTTC
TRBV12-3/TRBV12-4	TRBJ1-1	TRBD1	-	CASSFTGETEAFF	TGTGCCAGCAGTTTTACAGGGGAGACTGAAGCTTTCTTT
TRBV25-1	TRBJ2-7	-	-	CASSGTGTHLRYF	TGTGCCAGCAGTGGAACCGGGACACACTTAAGGTACTTC
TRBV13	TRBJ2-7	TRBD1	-	CASSLMGDRYYEQYF	TGTGCCAGCAGCTTAATGGGGGACAGATACTACGAGCAGTACTTC
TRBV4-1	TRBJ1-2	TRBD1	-	CASSQDRGTGRNYGYTF	TGCGCCAGCAGCCAAGATAGAGGGACAGGACGGAACTATGGCTACACCTTC
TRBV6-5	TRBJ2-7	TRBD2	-	CASSSTSSASSYEQYF	TGTGCCAGCAGTTCGACTAGCTCGGCAAGCTCCTACGAGCAGTACTTC
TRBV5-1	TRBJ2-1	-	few	CASSLEGAYNEQFF	TGCGCCAGCAGCTTGGAAGGGGCCTACAATGAGCAGTTCTTC
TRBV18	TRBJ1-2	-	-	CASSPGRTNYGYTF	TGTGCCAGCTCACCAGGCAGGACTAACTATGGCTACACCTTC